A single sample gave rise to the 19 T cell receptor beta chains below, sequenced in a study of blood T cell repertoires in COVID-19. Generated by immunoSEQ multiplex PCR, the TCRdb table keeps only in-frame clones and is missing some. The sample contains around 140,000 clones, 80% to 90% of which appear only once. Sequenced: peripheral blood. These receptors were collected from a man over 45 who had recovered from COVID-19.

The V gene is TRBV4-1, the J gene TRBJ2-3; D is possibly TRBD1 (5 bases). Trimming took 4 bases from V and 2 from J, leaving 13 bases between them. The CDR3 has 15 amino acids. CDR1 and CDR2 (germline): MGHRA, YSYEKL. CDR3 region: CASSLRPDITDTQYF. The CDR3 DNA reads TGCGCCAGCAGCCTCCGACCGGACATCACAGATACGCAGTATTTT.

The chain links TRBV18 to TRBJ2-2, with TRBD1 as a possible D gene (7 bases). CDR3 length equals 15 residues. CDR1 is KGHSH, CDR2 LQKENI, per germline. The V and J ends lost 2 bases and 6 bases respectively, with 13 bases between them. The CDR3 sequence: CASSPITGEAGELFF. CDR3 nucleotide sequence: TGTGCCAGCTCACCAATCACAGGGGAGGCCGGGGAGCTGTTTTTT.

This clone appeared a single time. V gene TRBV19 combines with J gene TRBJ1-2; D remains unclear. Per the germline V gene, CDR1 is LNHDA and CDR2 is SQIVND (reference sequence). The ends were cut back, 5 bases at V and 7 bases at J, with 14 bases in the middle. The CDR3 sequence is 13 residues long. The CDR3 sequence is CASSPGSRGGYTF. The CDR3 DNA follows: TGTGCCAGTAGTCCCGGCAGCCGGGGTGGCTACACCTTC. The entire variable domain, with the rest obtained from reference TRBV19 and TRBJ1-2, is as follows: DGGITQSPKYLFRKEGQNVTLSCEQNLNHDAMYWYRQDPGQGLRLIYYSQIVNDFQKGDIAEGYSVSREKKESFPLTVTSAQKNPTAFYLCASSPGSRGGYTFGSGTRLTVV.

The genes are TRBV6-5 and TRBJ2-1, with 13 nucleotides matching TRBD2. The trim removed 5 bases at V and 4 bases at J, leaving 2 bases unmatched. This CDR3 comprises 15 residues. Germline V gene lookup returns CDR1 MNHEY and CDR2 SVGAGI. CDR3 sequence reads: CASSQTSGGYNEQFF. The CDR3 nucleotides read TGTGCCAGCAGTCAGACTAGCGGGGGGTACAATGAGCAGTTCTTC.

This sequence joins TRBV19 and TRBJ1-5; 8 nucleotides line up with TRBD1. Germline V gives CDR1 LNHDA, CDR2 SQIVND (reference sequence). The CDR3 covers 14 residues. Germline trimming cut 7 bases from V and 4 bases from J; bases unmatched to any gene: 6. The CDR3 here is CASNGQGDNQPQHF. CDR3 nucleotide sequence: TGTGCCAGTAACGGACAGGGCGATAATCAGCCCCAGCATTTT.

V and J are TRBV3-1 (or the pseudogene TRBV3-2) and TRBJ1-6; 8 nucleotides agree with TRBD1. This CDR3 has 16 amino acids. Germline values: CDR1 LGHDT, CDR2 YNNKEL (reference sequence). Germline trimming cut 4 bases from V and 7 bases from J; bases unmatched to any gene: 9. CDR3 sequence reads: CASSLGQGDPNSPLHF. In DNA, the CDR3 is TGTGCCAGCAGCCTAGGACAGGGAGACCCAAATTCACCCCTCCACTTT.

The chain carries TRBV28 and TRBJ2-5, with TRBD1 matching 10 bases. The ends lost 11 bases at V and 4 bases at J; junction bases unmatched: 10. This CDR3 region has 14 residues. The germline gives CDR1 MDHEN, CDR2 SYDVKM. DNA of the CDR3: TGTGCCGTACAGGACAGGGGGGTTTTAGAGACCCAGTACTTC. Protein product: CAVQDRGVLETQYF.

The V gene is TRBV11-3, the J gene TRBJ2-5; no clear D. Per germline, CDR1 SGHNT and CDR2 YENEEA. Trimming left V 2 bases short and J 4 bases short, with 2 bases between. The CDR3 runs 11 residues. CDR3 nucleotide sequence: TGTGCCAGCAGCTTACGAGAGACCCAGTACTTC. Its protein is CASSLRETQYF.

The chain couples TRBV12-5 to TRBJ2-7; D call uncertain. Looked up from germline, CDR1 is LGHNT and CDR2 is FRNRAP. V dropped 5 bases and J dropped 2 bases, with 19 bases sitting between them. CDR3 length: 16 residues. The CDR3 loop reads CASGPPRPLEAYEQYF. As DNA, the CDR3 is TGTGCTAGTGGTCCCCCCCGGCCCCTAGAAGCCTACGAGCAGTACTTC.

The sample holds one count of this clone. This chain connects TRBV6-5 to TRBJ2-7; 8 bases agree with TRBD1. Germline V lookup: CDR1 MNHEY, CDR2 SVGAGI. J gave up 6 bases and V 6 bases, and 13 bases lay outside the gene matches. The CDR3 spans 15 residues. The CDR3 bases are TGTGCCAGCAGACCCATCGGACAGGGAGGCATCGAGCAGTACTTC. The encoded protein is CASRPIGQGGIEQYF.

This clone was recorded once. CDR3: CASSTSSMNTEAFF. The CDR3 region has the DNA TGTGCCAGCAGCACTAGCTCTATGAACACTGAAGCTTTCTTT. V gene TRBV9 combines with J gene TRBJ1-1; no reliable D call. The germline V gene encodes CDR1 SGDLS and CDR2 YYNGEE. V was pared by 4 bases and J by 0 bases, with 10 bases between. The CDR3 covers 14 residues.

The chain employs TRBV10-3 and TRBJ1-1; 7 positions agree with TRBD1. This CDR3 spans 16 amino acids. The V gene's germline CDR1 is ENHRY and CDR2 SYGVKD. V was clipped by 6 bases and J by 1 base; unmatched bases: 11. CDR3 coding DNA: TGTGCCATCAGCGCCCTTAGGGGGCAGGAGAACACTGAAGCTTTCTTT. It is translated as CAISALRGQENTEAFF.

The chain carries TRBV4-3 and TRBJ2-7; perhaps TRBD1 as D (5 bases). V dropped 1 base and J dropped 2 bases, with 9 bases sitting between them. CDR1 is LGHNA and CDR2 is YSLEER in the germline V gene. The CDR3 extends over 14 amino acids. CDR3 bases: TGCGCCAGCAGCCAAGGACAGCTAACCTACGAGCAGTACTTC. It yields the protein CASSQGQLTYEQYF.

This chain joins TRBV5-4 and TRBJ2-2, with 9 bases matching TRBD1. The J segment lost 3 bases and the V segment lost 1 base, leaving 4 bases of the junction unmatched. The CDR3 runs 16 residues. CDR1 and CDR2 from the germline V gene are SGHNT and YYREEE (reference sequence). CDR3 in DNA: TGTGCCAGCAGCTTGTTACAGGGGGCTGACACCGGGGAGCTGTTTTTT. As protein: CASSLLQGADTGELFF.

The chain is built from TRBV19 and TRBJ1-4; D is unresolved. The germline V gene has CDR1 LNHDA and CDR2 SQIVND (reference sequence). V gave up 3 bases and J gave up 14 bases, with 13 bases separating them. The CDR3 is made up of 12 amino acids. DNA of the CDR3: TGTGCCAGTAGTATGACTAATGAAGGGCTGTTTTTT. It yields the protein CASSMTNEGLFF.

This clone has just a few counts. V usage is TRBV16 and J usage is TRBJ1-1; D remains ambiguous. The germline V gene has CDR1 KGHSY and CDR2 FQNENV. V lost 2 bases to trimming and J lost 4 bases, with 8 bases between them. The CDR3 length is 13 residues. In DNA form, the CDR3 reads TGTGCCAGCAGCCAAACGGGTACCACTGAAGCTTTCTTT. Amino acid sequence: CASSQTGTTEAFF.

This chain links TRBV3-1 (or the pseudogene TRBV3-2) with TRBJ1-2; 10 positions match TRBD1. The CDR3 is made up of 14 amino acids. The V gene's germline CDR1 is LGHDT and CDR2 YNNKEL (reference sequence). Trimming took 7 bases from V and 10 from J; bases not matched to a gene: 12. The CDR3 here is CASTRQGAAHFYTF. CDR3 nucleotides: TGTGCCAGCACCCGACAGGGGGCGGCCCACTTCTACACCTTC.

This chain links TRBV10-3 with TRBJ2-5; D gene unclear. Trimming removed 6 bases at V and 5 bases at J, with 10 bases between. The CDR3 consists of 12 residues. Per the germline V gene, CDR1 is ENHRY and CDR2 is SYGVKD. The CDR3 DNA sequence: TGTGCCATCAGCACCGTTGAGGAGACCCAGTACTTC. Translation gives CAISTVEETQYF.

V and J are TRBV9 and TRBJ2-1; D is undetermined. V was cut by 0 bases and J by 4 bases, with 8 bases left in between. The germline gives CDR1 SGDLS, CDR2 YYNGEE. This CDR3 region has 14 residues. The CDR3: CASSVGYGYNEQFF. The CDR3 region has the DNA TGTGCCAGCAGCGTAGGTTACGGGTACAATGAGCAGTTCTTC. Full variable domain (remainder filled in from reference TRBV9 and TRBJ2-1): DSGVTQTPKHLITATGQRVTLRCSPRSGDLSVYWYQQSLDQGLQFLIQYYNGEERAKGNILERFSAQQFPDLHSELNLSSLELGDSALYFCASSVGYGYNEQFFGPGTRLTVL.